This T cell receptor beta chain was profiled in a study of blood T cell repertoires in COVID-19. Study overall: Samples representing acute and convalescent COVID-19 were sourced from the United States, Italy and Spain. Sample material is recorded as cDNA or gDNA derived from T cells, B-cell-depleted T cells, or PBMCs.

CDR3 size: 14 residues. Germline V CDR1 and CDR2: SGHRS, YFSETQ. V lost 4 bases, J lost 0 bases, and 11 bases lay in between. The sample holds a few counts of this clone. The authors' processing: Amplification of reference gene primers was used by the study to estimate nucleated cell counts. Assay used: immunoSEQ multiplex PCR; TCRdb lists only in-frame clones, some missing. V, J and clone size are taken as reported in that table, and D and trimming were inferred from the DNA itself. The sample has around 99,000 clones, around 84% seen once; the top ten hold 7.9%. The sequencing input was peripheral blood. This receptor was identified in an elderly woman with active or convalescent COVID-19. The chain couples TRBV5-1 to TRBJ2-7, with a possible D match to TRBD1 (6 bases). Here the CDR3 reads CASSGGQSSYEQYF. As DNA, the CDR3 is TGCGCCAGCAGCGGGGGCCAGAGCTCCTACGAGCAGTACTTC.